The clone carrying this T cell receptor beta chain was recorded at least ten times. As yet, its antigen is unknown. The entry originates in a study of CD8 T cells in ankylosing spondylitis. Regarding the study as a whole: A motif of under ten highly homologous TCR beta variants was seen as apparently characteristic of ankylosing spondylitis blood.

MiXCR, applied by TCRdb to the 5' RACE reads, yields one record per CDR3 protein. The data contain 500,000 or so distinct CDR3 sequences, less than 6% of them singletons. The clonotype was recovered from a male donor with ankylosing spondylitis. Sequenced sample: blood, either unsorted or a sorted T cell fraction (not recorded which).

DNA of the CDR3: TGTGCCAGCAGCCCGCAAGCCACGGGAATGTACGAGCAGTACTTC. Protein: CASSPQATGMYEQYF. The chain joins TRBV4-2 to TRBJ2-7; maybe TRBD2 (5 bases). The CDR3 totals 15 residues. V dropped 4 bases and J dropped 4 bases, with 17 bases sitting between them. Germline CDR1 reads LGHNA; CDR2 reads YNFKEQ.